The present entry profiles one T cell receptor beta chain with its context. The data belong to a study of blood T cell repertoires in COVID-19. Study context: From T cells, B-cell-depleted T cells, or PBMCs came the material, which was cDNA or gDNA.

Germline V gene lookup returns CDR1 SGHVS and CDR2 FQNEAQ. The CDR3 totals 17 residues. After removal of 2 bases from V and 1 base from J, the junction contained 10 bases not matched to a gene. Using immunoSEQ multiplex PCR, the repertoire was profiled, and TCRdb retains in-frame clones only, with some absent. The repertoire holds roughly 330,000 clones, with over 75% as singletons. Cohort placement rested on clinical history that participants reported themselves. Donors in Cohort 3 counted as recovered after two negative PCRs, clearance, or symptom resolution. V and J are TRBV7-8 and TRBJ1-2; 7 bases are a match to TRBD1. Material for sequencing was PBMCs or T cells enriched from blood (not recorded which). This receptor was identified in a man aged 25-40 years who had recovered from COVID-19. CDR3 nucleotides: TGTGCCAGCAGCTTATCTCAACAGGGGCCTCTTAACTATGGCTACACCTTC. Protein product: CASSLSQQGPLNYGYTF.